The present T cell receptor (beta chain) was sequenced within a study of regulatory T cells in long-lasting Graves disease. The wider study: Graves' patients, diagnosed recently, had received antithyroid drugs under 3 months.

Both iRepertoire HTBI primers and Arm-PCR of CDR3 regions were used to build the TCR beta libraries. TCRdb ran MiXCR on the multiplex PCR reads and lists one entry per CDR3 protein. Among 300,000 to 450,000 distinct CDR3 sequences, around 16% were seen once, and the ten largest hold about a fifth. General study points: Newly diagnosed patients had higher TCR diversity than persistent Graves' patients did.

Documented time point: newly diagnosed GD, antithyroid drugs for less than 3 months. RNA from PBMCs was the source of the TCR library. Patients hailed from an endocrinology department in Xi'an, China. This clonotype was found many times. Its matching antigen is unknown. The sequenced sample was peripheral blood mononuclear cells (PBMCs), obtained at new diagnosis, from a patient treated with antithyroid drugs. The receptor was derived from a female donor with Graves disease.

Here the CDR3 reads CSVVVDRGKETQYF. Here the CDR3 DNA reads TGCAGCGTTGTGGTCGATAGGGGTAAAGAGACCCAGTACTTC. This chain uses TRBV29-1 with TRBJ2-5, with D perhaps TRBD1 (5 bases). The V gene's germline CDR1 is SQVTM and CDR2 ANQGSEA. Trimming left V 4 bases short and J 3 bases short, with 15 bases between. CDR3 length: 14 amino acids.